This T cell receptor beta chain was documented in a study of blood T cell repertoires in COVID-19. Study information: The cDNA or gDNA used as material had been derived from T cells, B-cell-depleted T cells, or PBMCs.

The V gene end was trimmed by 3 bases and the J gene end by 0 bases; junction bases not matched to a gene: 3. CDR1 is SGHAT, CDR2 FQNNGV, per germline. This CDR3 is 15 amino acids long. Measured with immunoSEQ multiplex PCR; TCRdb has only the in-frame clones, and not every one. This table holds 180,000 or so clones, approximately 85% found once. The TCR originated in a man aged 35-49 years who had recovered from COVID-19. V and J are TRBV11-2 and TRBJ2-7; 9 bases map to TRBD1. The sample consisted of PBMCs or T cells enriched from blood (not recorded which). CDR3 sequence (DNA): TGTGCCAGCAGCTTGGGGACAGGGATCTCCTACGAGCAGTACTTC. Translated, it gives CASSLGTGISYEQYF.